This TCR beta chain was documented in a study of T cell responses to AZD1222 COVID-19 vaccine. In the study overall: It was second doses at about 4 or about 12 weeks that were pooled. Study-level results: Repertoires were sampled only after the peak T cell response. Seropositive AZD1222 recipients at baseline numbered only five to seven. The study found vaccine-associated CD4 TCRs spanning spike, dominant at 160-218 and 743-854.

TCRdb's copy holds only in-frame clones and misses some; the assay was immunoSEQ multiplex PCR. The sample holds about 110,000 clones; about 90% are singletons and the top ten take about 5%. The CDR3 is made up of 13 amino acids. Trimming left V 6 bases short and J 7 bases short, with 10 bases between. Germline CDR1 reads SNHLY; CDR2 reads FYNNEI. With regard to this clone: The antigen is not known.

The rearrangement links TRBV2 to TRBJ1-6; unclear D gene. This TCR derives from an adult in good health. The sample here was peripheral blood, taken on day 0 of AZD1222 vaccination. The CDR3 sequence is CASRGNENSPLHF. DNA of the CDR3: TGTGCCAGCAGGGGAAATGAAAATTCACCCCTCCACTTT.